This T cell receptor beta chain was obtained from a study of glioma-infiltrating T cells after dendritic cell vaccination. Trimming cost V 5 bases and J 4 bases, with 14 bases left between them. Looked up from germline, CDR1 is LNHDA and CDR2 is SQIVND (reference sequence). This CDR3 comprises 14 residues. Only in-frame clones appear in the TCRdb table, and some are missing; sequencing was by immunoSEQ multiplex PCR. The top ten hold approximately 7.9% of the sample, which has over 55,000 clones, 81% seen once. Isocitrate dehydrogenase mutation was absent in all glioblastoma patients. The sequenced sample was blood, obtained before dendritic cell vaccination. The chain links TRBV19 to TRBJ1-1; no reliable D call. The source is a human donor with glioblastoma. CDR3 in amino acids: CASSAYLGGTEAFF. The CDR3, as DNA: TGTGCCAGTAGTGCATACCTAGGAGGCACTGAAGCTTTCTTT.